The sequence of this TCR beta chain was determined in a study of cytomegalovirus exposure and HLA in healthy donors. For the study at large: Early released data comprised about 85 million unique TCRs from HLA-typed donors.

As regards this clone: The antigen is unknown.

Primers for the PCR totalled 60 Vbeta and 13 Jbeta. TCRdb's table, derived via immunoSEQ multiplex PCR, lists solely in-frame clones and lacks some. The profile covers about 110,000 clones, with roughly two thirds appearing a single time and over 7.5% taken by the ten largest. Regarding the study as a whole: The authors later found HLA-associated TCR beta chains more clonally expanded than equally common others.

The V and J ends lost 5 bases and 3 bases respectively, with 10 bases between them. Germline loops: CDR1 LNHDA, CDR2 SQIVND (reference sequence). The CDR3 runs 13 residues. The sequencing sample was made of PBMCs. V is TRBV19 and J is TRBJ1-1, with a possible D match to TRBD1 (6 bases). The clonotype was recovered from a man in his forties or fifties in good health and CMV-seronegative. The DNA for the CDR3 is TGTGCCAGTAGTTACAGGGTCGACACTGAAGCTTTCTTT. As protein: CASSYRVDTEAFF.